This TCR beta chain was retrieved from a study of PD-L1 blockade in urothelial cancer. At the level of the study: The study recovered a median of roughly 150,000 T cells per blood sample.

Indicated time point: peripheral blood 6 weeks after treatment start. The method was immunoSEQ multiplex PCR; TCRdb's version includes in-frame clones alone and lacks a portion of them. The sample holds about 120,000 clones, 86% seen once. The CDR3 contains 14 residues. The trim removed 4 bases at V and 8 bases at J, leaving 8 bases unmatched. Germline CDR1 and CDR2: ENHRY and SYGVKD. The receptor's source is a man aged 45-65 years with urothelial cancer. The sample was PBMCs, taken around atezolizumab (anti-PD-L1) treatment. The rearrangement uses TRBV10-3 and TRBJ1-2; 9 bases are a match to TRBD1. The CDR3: CAISATGGEGGYTF. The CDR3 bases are TGTGCCATCAGTGCTACAGGGGGCGAGGGGGGCTACACCTTC.